The sample holds one count of the clone carrying this T cell receptor beta chain. Between the trimmed V and J ends, which lost 7 bases and 4 bases, there was a span of 19 bases. The CDR3 has 15 amino acids. CDR1 is SGHAT, CDR2 FQNNGV, per germline. Donors included only healthy HIV-negative adults lacking recent acute infections or vaccinations. These data are taken from a study of shared clonotypes between healthy human individuals. Across the study: Per donor, CD8 memory used one plate, CD8 naive used two, CD4 memory used three and CD4 naive used three.

Data came from immunoSEQ multiplex PCR; TCRdb stores just in-frame clones and leaves some out. The sample lists 1,400,000 or so clones, about 98.5% occurring once. The sequence derives from a man between 25 and 39 years old in good health. The chain recombines TRBV11-2 with TRBJ2-5; D may be TRBD1 (6 bases). The source material was naive CD4+ T cells sorted from blood. Subset here: CD45RA+ positively selected. CDR3 region: CASNPTGFGGETQYF. CDR3 bases: TGTGCCAGCAACCCTACAGGGTTTGGAGGAGAGACCCAGTACTTC.